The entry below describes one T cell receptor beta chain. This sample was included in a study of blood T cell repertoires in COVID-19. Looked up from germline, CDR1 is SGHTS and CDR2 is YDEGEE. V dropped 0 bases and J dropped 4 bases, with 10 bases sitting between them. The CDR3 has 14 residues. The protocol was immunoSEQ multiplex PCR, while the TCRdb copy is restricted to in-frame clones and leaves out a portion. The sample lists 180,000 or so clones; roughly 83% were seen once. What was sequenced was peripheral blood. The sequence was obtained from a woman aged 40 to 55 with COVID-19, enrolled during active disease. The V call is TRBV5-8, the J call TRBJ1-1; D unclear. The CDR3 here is CASSLEGGRTEAFF. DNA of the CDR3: TGTGCCAGCAGCTTGGAAGGAGGGCGCACTGAAGCTTTCTTT. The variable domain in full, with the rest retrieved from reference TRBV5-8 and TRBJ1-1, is EAGVTQSPTHLIKTRGQQATLRCSPISGHTSVYWYQQALGLGLQFLLWYDEGEERNRGNFPPRFSGRQFPNYSSELNVNALELEDSALYLCASSLEGGRTEAFFGQGTRLTVV.